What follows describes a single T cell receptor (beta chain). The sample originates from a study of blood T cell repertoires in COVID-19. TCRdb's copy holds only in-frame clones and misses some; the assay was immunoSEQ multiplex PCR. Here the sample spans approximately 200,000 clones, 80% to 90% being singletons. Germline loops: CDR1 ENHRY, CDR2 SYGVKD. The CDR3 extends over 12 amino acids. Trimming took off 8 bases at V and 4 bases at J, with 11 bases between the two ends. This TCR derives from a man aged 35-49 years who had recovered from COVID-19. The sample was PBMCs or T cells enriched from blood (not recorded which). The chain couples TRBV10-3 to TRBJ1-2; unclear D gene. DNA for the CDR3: TGTGCCATCCACTCCCCCCTCTATGGCTACACCTTC. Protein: CAIHSPLYGYTF.